The rows below give T cell receptor beta chains drawn from one sample of a study of cytomegalovirus exposure and HLA in healthy donors. Profiling relied on immunoSEQ multiplex PCR, and the TCRdb table lists in-frame clones only, not all of them. The top ten clones hold just under 4.5% of a sample with over 150,000 clones, 55% to 80% of them seen once. Sequences were obtained from PBMCs. Source of these receptors: a woman under 30 in good health and CMV-seropositive. Both conserved end residues are part of each CDR3. Fields, in order: V gene, clone size, J gene, D gene, CDR3 DNA, CDR3 protein. The D gene is left open where the match is weak. Not all rows give a size; the values are once, few, many and, for expanded clones, a class.

TRBV7-2	NA	TRBJ1-1	NA	TGTGCCAGCAGCTTAGGGAATTGGGGGGCTGAAGCTTTCTTT	CASSLGNWGAEAFF
TRBV27	few	TRBJ1-5	NA	TGTGCCAGCAGTCCCCTGGCTCAGCCCCAGCATTTT	CASSPLAQPQHF
TRBV2	NA	TRBJ1-3	NA	TGTGCCAGCAGTGAAGCGCTTAGTATTGACAGATATTTT	CASSEALSIDRYF
TRBV18	NA	TRBJ1-5	TRBD1	TGTGCCAGCTCACCAGAGACAGGGGGGAATCAGCCCCAGCATTTT	CASSPETGGNQPQHF
TRBV5-1	few	TRBJ1-2	NA	TGCGCCAGCAGCCCGGCCGGGGGACCCGCTAACTATGGCTACACCTTC	CASSPAGGPANYGYTF
TRBV7-9	NA	TRBJ2-2	NA	TGTGCCACCGTTGGAGCGGCGAACACCGGGGAGCTGTTTTTT	CATVGAANTGELFF
TRBV6-1	NA	TRBJ1-2	NA	TGTGCCAGCAGGCCACAGGGAGACTATGGCTACACCTTC	CASRPQGDYGYTF
TRBV29-1	NA	TRBJ2-1	NA	TGCAGCGCGGAGAGAAGCTCCTACAATGAGCAGTTCTTC	CSAERSSYNEQFF
TRBV5-5	NA	TRBJ1-1	TRBD1	TGTGCCAGCAGTGGGACAGGGTGGACTGAAGCTTTCTTT	CASSGTGWTEAFF
TRBV30	NA	TRBJ1-1	NA	TGTGCCTGGAGAACGGAGGGGCAGTGGGGCCGTGACGCTGAAGCTTTCTTT	CAWRTEGQWGRDAEAFF
TRBV9	NA	TRBJ1-2	TRBD1	TGTGCCAGCAGCGTAGACCCGGGACAGGGGACCTATGGCTACACCTTC	CASSVDPGQGTYGYTF
TRBV6-1	NA	TRBJ2-7	TRBD1	TGTGCCAGCAGTGAACCCCGGACAGGGACCTACTACGAGCAGTACTTC	CASSEPRTGTYYEQYF
TRBV29-1	NA	TRBJ1-2	TRBD1	TGCAGCGCCGAGACAGGGGGAAGGTATGGCTACACCTTC	CSAETGGRYGYTF